This TCR beta chain was found in a study of shared clonotypes between healthy human individuals. About this clone: Antigen specificity is unknown.

Genomic DNA per cell subset filled all wells of several immunoSEQ plates. Original data processing: Junction-only sequences produced by ImmunoSEQ had no quality scores, so filtering differed. Some clones are missing from TCRdb's copy, which holds only in-frame ones; the method was immunoSEQ multiplex PCR. V, J and clone size are those of that table, while D and trimming were read from the DNA. The top ten hold more than 0.1% of the sample, which has 2 million or so clones, roughly 96% seen once. This CDR3 contains 18 residues. J was trimmed by 1 base and V by 5 bases; bases with no gene match: 11. Per germline, CDR1 SGHTA and CDR2 FQGNSA. Study-level results: The generation probabilities recorded for non-shared clonotypes fell below those of clonotypes shared by all four donors.

Adult Caucasians living in Nashville, Tennessee made up all of the donors. What was sequenced was naive CD4+ T cells sorted from blood. Sample subset: CD45RA+ positively selected. The clonotype originates from a man between 18 and 29 years old in good health. V gene TRBV7-2 combines with J gene TRBJ2-7; 13 bases are a match to TRBD2. CDR3 in DNA: TGTGCCAGCAGCCCCACGACGCCGGGACTAGCGGGGTCCTACGAGCAGTACTTC. Encoded protein: CASSPTTPGLAGSYEQYF.